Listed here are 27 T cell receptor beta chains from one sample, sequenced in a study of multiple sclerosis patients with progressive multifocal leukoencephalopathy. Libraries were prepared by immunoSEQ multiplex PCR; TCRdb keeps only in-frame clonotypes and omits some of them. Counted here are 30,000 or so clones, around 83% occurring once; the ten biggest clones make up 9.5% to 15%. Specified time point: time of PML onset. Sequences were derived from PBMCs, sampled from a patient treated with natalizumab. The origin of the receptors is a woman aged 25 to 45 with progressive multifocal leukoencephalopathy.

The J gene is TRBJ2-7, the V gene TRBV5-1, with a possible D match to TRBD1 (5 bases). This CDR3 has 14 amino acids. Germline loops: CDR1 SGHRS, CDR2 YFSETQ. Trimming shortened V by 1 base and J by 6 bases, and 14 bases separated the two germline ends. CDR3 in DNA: TGCGCCAGCAGCTTGCTCCAGGGTGGGGCCGAGCAGTACTTC. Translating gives CASSLLQGGAEQYF.

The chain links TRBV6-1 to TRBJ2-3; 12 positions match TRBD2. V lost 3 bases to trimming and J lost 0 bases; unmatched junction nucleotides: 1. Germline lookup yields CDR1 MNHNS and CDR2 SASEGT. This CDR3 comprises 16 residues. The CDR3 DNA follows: TGTGCCAGCAGTGAGACTAGCGGGGGAAGCACAGATACGCAGTATTTT. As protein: CASSETSGGSTDTQYF.

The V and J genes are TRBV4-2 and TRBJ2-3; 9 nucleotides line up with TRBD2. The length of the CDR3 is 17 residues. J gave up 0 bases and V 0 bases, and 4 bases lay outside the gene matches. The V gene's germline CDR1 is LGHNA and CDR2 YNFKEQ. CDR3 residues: CASSQEGSGGSTDTQYF. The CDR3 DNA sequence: TGTGCCAGCAGCCAAGAGGGTAGCGGGGGTAGCACAGATACGCAGTATTTT.

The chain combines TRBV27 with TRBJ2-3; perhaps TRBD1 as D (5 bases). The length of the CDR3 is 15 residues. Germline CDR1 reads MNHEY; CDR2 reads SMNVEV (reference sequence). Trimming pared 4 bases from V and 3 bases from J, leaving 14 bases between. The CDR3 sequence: CASSSPQGWTDTQYF. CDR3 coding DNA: TGTGCCAGCAGTTCCCCCCAGGGTTGGACAGATACGCAGTATTTT.

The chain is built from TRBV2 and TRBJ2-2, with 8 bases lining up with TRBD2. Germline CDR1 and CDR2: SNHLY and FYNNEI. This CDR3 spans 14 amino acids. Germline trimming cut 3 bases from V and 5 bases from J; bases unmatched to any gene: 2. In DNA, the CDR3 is TGTGCCAGCAGTGAGCGGGGGGCGACCGGGGAGCTGTTTTTT. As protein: CASSERGATGELFF.

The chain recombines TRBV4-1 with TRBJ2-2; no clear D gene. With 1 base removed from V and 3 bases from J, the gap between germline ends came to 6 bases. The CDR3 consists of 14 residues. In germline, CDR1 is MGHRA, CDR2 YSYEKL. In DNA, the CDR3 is TGCGCCAGCAGCCAAGGACACTACACCGGGGAGCTGTTTTTT. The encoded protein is CASSQGHYTGELFF.

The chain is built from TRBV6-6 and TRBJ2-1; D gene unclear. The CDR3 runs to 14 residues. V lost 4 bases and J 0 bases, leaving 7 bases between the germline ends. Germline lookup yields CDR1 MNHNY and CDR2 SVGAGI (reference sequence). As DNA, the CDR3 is TGTGCCAGCAGTTTGGGCGGCTCCTACAATGAGCAGTTCTTC. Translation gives CASSLGGSYNEQFF.

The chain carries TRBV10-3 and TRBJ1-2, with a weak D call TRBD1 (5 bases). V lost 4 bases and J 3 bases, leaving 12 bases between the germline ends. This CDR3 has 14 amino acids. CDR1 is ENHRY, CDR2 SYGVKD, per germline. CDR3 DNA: TGTGCCATCAGTGTATCCGGAGGGGACTATGGCTACACCTTC. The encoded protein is CAISVSGGDYGYTF.

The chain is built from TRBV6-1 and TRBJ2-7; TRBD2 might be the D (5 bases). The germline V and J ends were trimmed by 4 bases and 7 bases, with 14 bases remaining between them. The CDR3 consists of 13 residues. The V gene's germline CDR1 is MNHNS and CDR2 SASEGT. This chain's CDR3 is CASSATATGEQYF. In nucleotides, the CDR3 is TGTGCCAGCAGTGCCACTGCTACGGGAGAGCAGTACTTC.

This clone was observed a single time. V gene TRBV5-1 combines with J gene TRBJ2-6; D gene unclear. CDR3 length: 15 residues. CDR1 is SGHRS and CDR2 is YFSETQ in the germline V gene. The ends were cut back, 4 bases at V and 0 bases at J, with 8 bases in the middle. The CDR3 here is CASSADVSGANVLTF. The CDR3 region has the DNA TGCGCCAGCAGCGCGGACGTCTCTGGGGCCAACGTCCTGACTTTC.

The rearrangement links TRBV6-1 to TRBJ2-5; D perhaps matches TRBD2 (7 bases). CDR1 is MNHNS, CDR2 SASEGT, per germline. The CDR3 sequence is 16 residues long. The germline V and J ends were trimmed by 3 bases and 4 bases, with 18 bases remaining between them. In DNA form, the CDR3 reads TGTGCCAGCAGTGAGGGGGGGCCCCAGCCGGTAGAGACCCAGTACTTC. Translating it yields CASSEGGPQPVETQYF.

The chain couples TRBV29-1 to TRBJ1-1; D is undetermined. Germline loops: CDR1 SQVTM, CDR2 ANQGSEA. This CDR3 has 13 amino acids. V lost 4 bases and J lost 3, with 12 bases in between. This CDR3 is CSVVLPLDTEAFF. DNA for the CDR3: TGCAGCGTTGTTCTGCCCCTGGACACTGAAGCTTTCTTT.

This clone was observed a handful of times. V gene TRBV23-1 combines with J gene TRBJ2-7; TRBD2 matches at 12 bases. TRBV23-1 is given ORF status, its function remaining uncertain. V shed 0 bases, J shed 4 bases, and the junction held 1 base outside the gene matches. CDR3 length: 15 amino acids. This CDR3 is CASSQSTSGSYEQYF. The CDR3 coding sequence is TGCGCCAGCAGTCAATCGACTAGCGGGAGTTACGAGCAGTACTTC.

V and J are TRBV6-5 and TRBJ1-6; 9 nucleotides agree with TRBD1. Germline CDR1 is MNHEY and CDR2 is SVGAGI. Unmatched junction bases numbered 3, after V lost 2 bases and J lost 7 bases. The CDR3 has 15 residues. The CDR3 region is CASSYDGTGNSPLHF. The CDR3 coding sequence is TGTGCCAGCAGTTACGACGGGACAGGGAATTCACCCCTCCACTTT.

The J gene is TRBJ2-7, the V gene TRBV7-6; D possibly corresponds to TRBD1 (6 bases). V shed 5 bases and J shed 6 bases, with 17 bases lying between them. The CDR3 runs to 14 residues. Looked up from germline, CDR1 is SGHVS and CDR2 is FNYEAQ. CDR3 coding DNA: TGTGCCAGCAGCCTAGACTTACAGGGTCGCGAGCAGTACTTC. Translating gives CASSLDLQGREQYF.

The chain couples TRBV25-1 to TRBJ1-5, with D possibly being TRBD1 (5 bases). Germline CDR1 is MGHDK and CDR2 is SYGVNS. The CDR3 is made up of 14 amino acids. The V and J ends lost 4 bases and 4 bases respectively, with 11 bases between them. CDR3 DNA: TGTGCCAGCAGTGCCGGGACGGGGAATCAGCCCCAGCATTTT. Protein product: CASSAGTGNQPQHF.

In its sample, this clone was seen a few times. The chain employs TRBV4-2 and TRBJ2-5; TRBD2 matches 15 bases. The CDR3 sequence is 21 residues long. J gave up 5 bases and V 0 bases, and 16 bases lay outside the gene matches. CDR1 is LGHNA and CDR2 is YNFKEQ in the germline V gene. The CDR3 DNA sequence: TGTGCCAGCAGCCAAGAGATGGGACTAGCGGGGGGACTTCAGAGCGGGGAGACCCAGTACTTC. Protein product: CASSQEMGLAGGLQSGETQYF.

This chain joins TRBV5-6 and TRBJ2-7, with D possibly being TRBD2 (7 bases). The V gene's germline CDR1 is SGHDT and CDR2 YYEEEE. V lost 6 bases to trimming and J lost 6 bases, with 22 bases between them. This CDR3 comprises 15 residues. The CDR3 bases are TGTGCCAGCACGGACGAGACAGGACTAGGAACCGAGCAGTACTTC. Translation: CASTDETGLGTEQYF.

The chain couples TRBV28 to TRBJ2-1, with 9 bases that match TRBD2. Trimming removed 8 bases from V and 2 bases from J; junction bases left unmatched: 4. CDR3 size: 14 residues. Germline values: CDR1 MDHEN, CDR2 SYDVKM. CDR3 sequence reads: CASLTSGAYNEQFF. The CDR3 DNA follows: TGTGCCAGCCTGACTAGCGGAGCCTACAATGAGCAGTTCTTC.

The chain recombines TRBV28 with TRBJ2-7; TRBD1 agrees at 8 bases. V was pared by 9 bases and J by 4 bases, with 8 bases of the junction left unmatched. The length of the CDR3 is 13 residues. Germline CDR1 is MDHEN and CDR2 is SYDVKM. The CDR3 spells CASSRQGQYEQYF. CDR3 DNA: TGTGCCAGTTCCCGACAGGGGCAGTACGAGCAGTACTTC.

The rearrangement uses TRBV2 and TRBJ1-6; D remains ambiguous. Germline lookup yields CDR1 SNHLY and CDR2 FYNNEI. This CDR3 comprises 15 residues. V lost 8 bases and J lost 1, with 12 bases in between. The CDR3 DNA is TGTGCCAGCTCCTCGGATTCTTCCTATAATTCACCCCTCCACTTT. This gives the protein CASSSDSSYNSPLHF. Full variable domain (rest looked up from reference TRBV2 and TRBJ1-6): EPEVTQTPSHQVTQMGQEVILRCVPISNHLYFYWYRQILGQKVEFLVSFYNNEISEKSEIFDDQFSVERPDGSNFTLKIRSTKLEDSAMYFCASSSDSSYNSPLHFGNGTRLTVT.

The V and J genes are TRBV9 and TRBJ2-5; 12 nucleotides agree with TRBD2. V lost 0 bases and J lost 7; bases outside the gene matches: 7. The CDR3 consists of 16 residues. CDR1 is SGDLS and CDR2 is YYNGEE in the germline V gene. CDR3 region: CASSVGSSGGAVTQYF. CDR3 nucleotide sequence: TGTGCCAGCAGCGTAGGTTCTAGCGGGGGGGCCGTGACCCAGTACTTC.

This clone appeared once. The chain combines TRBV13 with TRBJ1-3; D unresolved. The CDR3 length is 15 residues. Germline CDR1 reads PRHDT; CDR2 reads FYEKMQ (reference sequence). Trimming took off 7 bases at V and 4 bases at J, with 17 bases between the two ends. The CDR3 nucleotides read TGTGCCAGCACCGCTCCCCCGAGTATGGGAAACACCATATATTTT. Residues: CASTAPPSMGNTIYF.

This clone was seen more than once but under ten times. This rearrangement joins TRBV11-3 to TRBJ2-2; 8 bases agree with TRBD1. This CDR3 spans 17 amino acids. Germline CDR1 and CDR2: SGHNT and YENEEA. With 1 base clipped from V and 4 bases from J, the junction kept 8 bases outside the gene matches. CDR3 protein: CASSLAGQGTGTGELFF. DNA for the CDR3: TGTGCCAGCAGCTTAGCCGGACAGGGTACGGGCACCGGGGAGCTGTTTTTT. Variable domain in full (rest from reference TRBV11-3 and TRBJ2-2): EAGVVQSPRYKIIEKKQPVAFWCNPISGHNTLYWYLQNLGQGPELLIRYENEEAVDDSQLPKDRFSAERLKGVDSTLKIQPAELGDSAVYLCASSLAGQGTGTGELFFGEGSRLTVL.

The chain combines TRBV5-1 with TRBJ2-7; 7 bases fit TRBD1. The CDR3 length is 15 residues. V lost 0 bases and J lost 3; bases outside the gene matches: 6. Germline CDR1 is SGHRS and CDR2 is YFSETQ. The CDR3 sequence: CASSLDGTEFYEQYF. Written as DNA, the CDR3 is TGCGCCAGCAGCTTGGACGGGACAGAGTTCTACGAGCAGTACTTC.

The CDR3 spells CASSLGGQSESFF. DNA of the CDR3: TGTGCCAGCAGCTTGGGTGGACAGTCCGAATCTTTCTTT. This chain links TRBV5-4 with TRBJ1-1, with a tentative D call TRBD1 (6 bases). The CDR3 totals 13 residues. The ends were cut back, 0 bases at V and 12 bases at J, with 15 bases in the middle. The germline V gene encodes CDR1 SGHNT and CDR2 YYREEE (reference sequence).

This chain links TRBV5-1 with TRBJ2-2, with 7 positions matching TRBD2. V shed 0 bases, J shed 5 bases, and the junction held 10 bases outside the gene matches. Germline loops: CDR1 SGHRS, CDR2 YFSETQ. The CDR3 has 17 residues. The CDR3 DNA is TGCGCCAGCAGCTTGGTATCGGGTCTAGCGGCGACCGGGGAGCTGTTTTTT. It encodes CASSLVSGLAATGELFF.